The entry that follows covers one TCR beta chain sequence. This clonotype was counted a few times. It has no known antigen specificity. Base quality data are lacking; no much larger clone is found one base away. The junction carries 14 bases between V and J, which are trimmed by 2 bases and 6 bases respectively. In the germline V gene, CDR1 corresponds to SGHRS and CDR2 to YFSETQ. The CDR3, cysteine through phenylalanine, is 14 amino acids long. The only DNA kept is the CDR3, 42 bases in frame from the first base. These data belong to a study of identical twins (dated by TCRdb to the mid-2010s). With regard to the full study: To test whether fetal clonotypes persist, the study used deep sequencing on TCR alpha and beta repertoires from monozygotic twins, unrelated adults of various ages, and cord blood. Replicate twin experiments were performed at different times using different library preparation protocols to rule out contamination. On the study overall, not on this receptor specifically: Out-of-frame TCR alpha sequences shared between twins showed an excess of low generation-probability sequences compared with coincidental sharing between unrelated individuals. Abundant cord blood beta clonotypes had fewer insertions, young adult naive repertoires showed a similar but weaker trend, and memory repertoires showed no such trend. A weaker excess of twin sharing was found in beta out-of-frame sequences because the signal-to-noise ratio was lowered by fewer shared sequences. In monozygotic twins, out-of-frame TCR alpha sharing was systematically underestimated by recombination models, although the models agreed with sharing between unrelated individuals. Invariant T cells such as MAIT and iNKT could partly confound zero-insertion analyses, although diverse VJ usage argued against such confounding for most clonotypes. Conclusions relied on cross-sectional statistical analysis, since the same donors could not be followed over many years.

Receptor libraries were prepared by 5' RACE. The sequencing machine was an Illumina HiSeq 2000. A universal primer binding site was introduced by template switching, and a unique molecular identifier was present in the final cDNA, enabling accurate counting of TCR cDNA molecules. Specific primers in the conserved constant-segment region were used to synthesize first-strand cDNA for TCR alpha and beta chains. To control for contamination, every cDNA library carried two barcodes: a SMART-Mk sample barcode plus Illumina barcodes. TruSeq adapter sequences and Illumina sample barcodes were added in two successive PCR steps. The TCR alpha and beta cDNA libraries were sequenced on the Illumina HiSeq platform using custom primers. The published analysis was carried out like this. MiGEC processed the raw reads to extract unique molecular identifiers, while MiXCR was used to determine the CDR3 positions. For each individual, recombination models were inferred using an EM algorithm with the repgenHMM and IGoR tools. The analysis of shared clonotypes was done with the tcR package in R, with sharing normalized by the product of cloneset sizes. To study raw recombination free of thymic and clonal selection effects, out-of-frame nonproductive sequences were analyzed. The public reads were reanalyzed by TCRdb: fastp trimming at Q25, MiXCR alignment, in-frame beta chains only. CDR3 protein sequences are deduplicated, and each keeps its most common genes and DNA. These V and J calls are TCRdb output, not the study's own analysis. This sample gives about 240,000 distinct CDR3 sequences in total; 10% to 13% of them show up just once. Less than 12% of the sample is in the top ten clones.

All donors were healthy Caucasians. Miltenyi CD45RO+ enrichment and human naive T-cell isolation kits were used to isolate memory (CD45RO+) and naive T cells from PBMC. The rearranged segments are TRBV5-1 and TRBJ1-1, and perhaps TRBD1 as D gene, on 6 matching bases. Sequencing input: memory T cells sorted from blood. The cell subset or site label corresponds to: CD45RO+ enriched T cells. The clonotype comes from a man in his forties or fifties in good health. The CDR3 in this case is CASSFSGVGSEAFF. The DNA sequence reads TGCGCCAGCAGCTTTTCAGGGGTAGGGTCTGAAGCTTTCTTT.